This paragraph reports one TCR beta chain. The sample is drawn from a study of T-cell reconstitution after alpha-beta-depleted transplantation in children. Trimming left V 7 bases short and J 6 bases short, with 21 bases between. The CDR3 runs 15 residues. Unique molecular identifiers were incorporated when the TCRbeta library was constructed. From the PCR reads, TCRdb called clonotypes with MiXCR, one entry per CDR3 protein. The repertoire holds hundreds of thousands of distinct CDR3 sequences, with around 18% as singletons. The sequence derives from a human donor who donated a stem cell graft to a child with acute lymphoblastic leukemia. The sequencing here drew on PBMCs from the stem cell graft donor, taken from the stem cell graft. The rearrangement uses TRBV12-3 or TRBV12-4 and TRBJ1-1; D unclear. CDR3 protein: CASTELGRPVAEAFF. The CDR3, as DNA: TGTGCCAGCACTGAACTTGGCAGGCCGGTTGCTGAAGCTTTCTTT.